The 6 T cell receptor beta chains below were found in one sample sequenced in a study of control samples from healthy donors and cancer patients. Assay used: immunoSEQ multiplex PCR; TCRdb lists only in-frame clones, some missing. The sample holds around 130,000 clones, less than 95% seen once. The sample taken for sequencing was blood. All receptors derive from a man between 18 and 29 years old in good health.

Here the CDR3 DNA reads TGTGCCAGCAGCTTCCTCGGGACTTCCCAAGAGACCCAGTACTTC. Its translation: CASSFLGTSQETQYF. V and J are TRBV7-2 and TRBJ2-5, with a possible D match to TRBD2 (6 bases). V dropped 3 bases and J dropped 1 base, with 12 bases sitting between them. From germline, CDR1 is SGHTA and CDR2 FQGNSA. This CDR3 region has 15 residues.

The rearrangement links TRBV5-8 to TRBJ1-2; D possibly corresponds to TRBD1 (6 bases). The CDR3 sequence is 14 residues long. Trimming pared 4 bases from V and 1 base from J, leaving 11 bases between. Germline CDR1 reads SGHTS; CDR2 reads YDEGEE. The CDR3 protein is CASSHDRYNYGYTF. The CDR3 nucleotides read TGTGCCAGCAGCCATGACAGGTATAACTATGGCTACACCTTC.

J is TRBJ2-6 and V is TRBV15; D may be TRBD2 (6 bases). Trimming shortened V by 4 bases and J by 0 bases, and 13 bases separated the two germline ends. The germline gives CDR1 LNHNV, CDR2 YYDKDF (reference sequence). The CDR3 length is 17 residues. This chain's CDR3 is CATSITGLISGANVLTF. The CDR3 DNA reads as TGTGCCACCAGCATTACGGGACTGATCTCTGGGGCCAACGTCCTGACTTTC.

This sequence joins TRBV19 and TRBJ2-1; 9 nucleotides align to TRBD2. The V gene end was trimmed by 5 bases and the J gene end by 8 bases; junction bases not matched to a gene: 13. The germline V gene encodes CDR1 LNHDA and CDR2 SQIVND (reference sequence). This CDR3 spans 16 amino acids. CDR3 sequence: CASSLGTSLVGDEQFF. In DNA, the CDR3 is TGTGCCAGTAGTCTGGGGACTAGCCTTGTTGGCGATGAGCAGTTCTTC.

The chain uses TRBV5-4 and TRBJ2-1, with TRBD2 matching 7 bases. CDR3 length equals 15 residues. Germline CDR1 is SGHNT and CDR2 is YYREEE (reference sequence). After removal of 3 bases from V and 0 bases from J, the junction contained 3 bases not matched to a gene. For the CDR3, the DNA is TGTGCCAGCAGCTCAACTAGCGCCTCCTACAATGAGCAGTTCTTC. Translating it yields CASSSTSASYNEQFF.

This clone was counted a single time. The chain links TRBV5-4 to TRBJ1-2; D ambiguous. The V gene's germline CDR1 is SGHNT and CDR2 YYREEE (reference sequence). Deletions cut 0 bases from V and 2 bases from J, with 14 bases between. The CDR3 is 16 residues long. This CDR3 is CASSLARGTLNYGYTF. The DNA for the CDR3 is TGTGCCAGCAGCTTGGCCCGGGGTACCTTAAACTATGGCTACACCTTC.